Following are 32 T cell receptor beta chains from one sample sequenced in a study of T cells expressing NK-cell markers. TCRdb reprocessed the 5' RACE reads; each CDR3 protein has one entry and no DNA is given. This listing includes some 600,000 distinct CDR3 sequences. The sample consisted of blood T cells: a sorted CD56 or NKG2C T cell subset, CD4+ or CD8+ T cells, or bulk PBMC T cells (not recorded which). Source of these receptors: a man between 18 and 35 years old in good health.

The chain joins TRBV20-1 to TRBJ1-5; TCRdb selects TRBD1, and the lack of DNA leaves this call unchecked. CDR1 and CDR2 from the germline V gene are DFQATT and SNEGSKA (reference sequence). The CDR3 runs 15 residues. The CDR3 spells CSGITGTGGNQPQHF.

The rearrangement links TRBV7-6 to TRBJ1-1; the D gene TCRdb calls, TRBD1, cannot be checked with no DNA. Germline loops: CDR1 SGHVS, CDR2 FNYEAQ. This CDR3 is built from 15 residues. This chain's CDR3 is CASSPRPGLDTEAFF.

This sequence joins TRBV27 and TRBJ2-1; lacking DNA, the TRBD2 call made by TCRdb goes unchecked. Germline CDR1 and CDR2: MNHEY and SMNVEV (reference sequence). The CDR3 is 20 residues long. The CDR3 loop reads CASSLSWLAGGKVSYNEQFF.

This chain connects TRBV10-3 to TRBJ1-6; TCRdb designates TRBD1, a call that cannot be tested without DNA. This CDR3 is built from 14 residues. Germline CDR1 ENHRY, CDR2 SYGVKD. CDR3 sequence reads: CAISEQGYNSPLHF.

V is TRBV7-2 and J is TRBJ2-5; TCRdb's D gene call, TRBD2, goes unchecked for lack of DNA. The length of the CDR3 is 14 residues. The germline CDR1 and CDR2 sequences are SGHTA and FQGNSA. CDR3 region: CASSLRGLQETQYF.

The CDR3 sequence is CATSRATGWQPQHF. The chain couples TRBV15 to TRBJ1-5; TCRdb's assignment of TRBD1 cannot be checked, as there is no DNA. Per the germline V gene, CDR1 is LNHNV and CDR2 is YYDKDF (reference sequence). The CDR3 runs to 14 residues. Filled out from reference TRBV15 and TRBJ1-5, the complete variable domain reads DAMVIQNPRYQVTQFGKPVTLSCSQTLNHNVMYWYQQKSSQAPKLLFHYYDKDFNNEADTPDNFQSRRPNTSFCFLDIRSPGLGDTAMYLCATSRATGWQPQHFGDGTRLSIL.

CDR3 region: CSVGYPGQALEKLFF. The chain employs TRBV29-1 and TRBJ1-4; TCRdb picks TRBD1, but there is no DNA to check that call. CDR1 is SQVTM, CDR2 ANQGSEA, per germline. CDR3 length: 15 amino acids.

The rearrangement uses TRBV12-3 or TRBV12-4 and TRBJ2-5; TCRdb's D gene call, TRBD1, goes unchecked for lack of DNA. CDR3 length: 12 amino acids. The CDR3 is CASSRWQGTQYF.

This sequence joins TRBV9 and TRBJ2-7; TCRdb lists TRBD2, though no DNA is available to test this call. The CDR3 contains 18 residues. Per germline, CDR1 SGDLS and CDR2 YYNGEE. CDR3 loop: CASSVDPGGTSPKNEQYF.

The V gene is TRBV4-3, the J gene TRBJ2-1; TCRdb returns TRBD2, unconfirmable since there is no DNA. Germline CDR1 LGHNA, CDR2 YSLEER. The CDR3 is 15 amino acids. The CDR3 sequence: CASSRGLAGINEQFF.

The genes are TRBV24-1 and TRBJ2-2; as DNA is missing, the TRBD2 call by TCRdb cannot be tested. There are 18 residues in the CDR3. Germline loops: CDR1 KGHDR, CDR2 SFDVKD. CDR3 loop: CATSDPTLAGVDTGELFF.

V is TRBV20-1 and J is TRBJ2-1. Germline assignment: CDR1 DFQATT and CDR2 SNEGSKA (reference sequence). The CDR3 runs 14 residues. This CDR3 is CSARAPRNDNEQFF.

The V call is TRBV5-1, the J call TRBJ2-5. In germline, CDR1 is SGHRS, CDR2 YFSETQ. The length of the CDR3 is 16 residues. This chain's CDR3 is CASSARFFQEQETQYF.

The chain joins TRBV20-1 to TRBJ2-1; with no DNA, the TCRdb D assignment of TRBD2 cannot be verified. CDR3 length: 14 residues. CDR1 DFQATT and CDR2 SNEGSKA come from the germline V gene (reference sequence). Here the CDR3 reads CSARSAGPYNEQFF.

V gene TRBV6-1 combines with J gene TRBJ2-5. Germline-derived CDR1 and CDR2 are MNHNS and SASEGT. The CDR3 loop spans 15 amino acids. CDR3 residues: CASRPIDTTQETQYF.

V usage is TRBV7-9 and J usage is TRBJ2-7; there is no DNA to check the TCRdb D call of TRBD1. Germline CDR1 and CDR2: SEHNR and FQNEAQ (reference sequence). This CDR3 spans 15 amino acids. CDR3 region: CASSLRAESSYEQYF.

The chain carries TRBV5-5 and TRBJ1-1; the D gene TCRdb calls, TRBD1, cannot be checked with no DNA. This CDR3 is 12 amino acids long. Germline V gene lookup returns CDR1 SGHKS and CDR2 YYEKEE (reference sequence). The CDR3 region is CASSRDRPEAFF.

The CDR3 protein is CASKGPGPINQPQHF. The chain has TRBV6-1 and TRBJ1-5. This CDR3 contains 15 residues. Germline V gives CDR1 MNHNS, CDR2 SASEGT.

The chain joins TRBV10-3 to TRBJ2-7; TCRdb picks TRBD2, but there is no DNA to check that call. This CDR3 spans 14 amino acids. Germline loops: CDR1 ENHRY, CDR2 SYGVKD. CDR3: CAISLTSGSYEQYF.

The chain is built from TRBV18 and TRBJ2-1. Germline CDR1 reads KGHSH; CDR2 reads LQKENI. This CDR3 region has 12 residues. CDR3 amino acids: CASSPARSQQFF.

The genes are TRBV5-1 and TRBJ1-2. The germline CDR1 and CDR2 sequences are SGHRS and YFSETQ. The CDR3 runs 11 residues. CDR3 residues: CASSLDGGYTF.

The chain recombines TRBV5-1 with TRBJ2-3. CDR3 length: 14 amino acids. Germline loops: CDR1 SGHRS, CDR2 YFSETQ. CDR3 loop: CASTENSATDTQYF. Filled out from reference TRBV5-1 and TRBJ2-3, the complete variable domain reads KAGVTQTPRYLIKTRGQQVTLSCSPISGHRSVSWYQQTPGQGLQFLFEYFSETQRNKGNFPGRFSGRQFSNSRSEMNVSTLELGDSALYLCASTENSATDTQYFGPGTRLTVL.

The chain has TRBV12-3 or TRBV12-4 and TRBJ1-2; TCRdb reports TRBD1, a call that lacks DNA to check it against. This CDR3 comprises 15 residues. The CDR3 spells CASSVHMGQGSGYTF.

V gene TRBV4-1 combines with J gene TRBJ2-1; TCRdb outputs TRBD2, but without DNA this stays unchecked. CDR1 and CDR2 from the germline V gene are MGHRA and YSYEKL. The CDR3 consists of 17 residues. The CDR3 loop is CASSRQGLTLSYNEQFF.

This sequence joins TRBV10-3 and TRBJ2-5; lacking DNA, the TRBD1 call made by TCRdb goes unchecked. The CDR3 contains 13 residues. The germline V gene encodes CDR1 ENHRY and CDR2 SYGVKD. Here the CDR3 reads CAIGIEGAETQYF.

The chain uses TRBV10-3 and TRBJ2-1; absent DNA, TCRdb's TRBD2 call cannot be checked. This CDR3 contains 15 residues. Per germline, CDR1 ENHRY and CDR2 SYGVKD. CDR3 residues: CAISESGAGLPEQFF.

J is TRBJ1-4 and V is TRBV12-3 or TRBV12-4; TCRdb picks TRBD1, but there is no DNA to check that call. CDR3 size: 14 residues. This chain's CDR3 is CASSFERGVEKLFF.

This chain connects TRBV7-2 to TRBJ2-7; without DNA, the TCRdb call of TRBD1 cannot be checked. Germline V gives CDR1 SGHTA, CDR2 FQGNSA. This CDR3 is 17 amino acids long. CDR3 in amino acids: CASSLLSGGNHHYEQYF.

The J gene is TRBJ2-4, the V gene TRBV27. From germline, CDR1 is MNHEY and CDR2 SMNVEV (reference sequence). CDR3 length: 17 amino acids. The CDR3 protein is CASSPIQGIVAKNIQYF.

This sequence joins TRBV7-9 and TRBJ1-2; lacking DNA, the TRBD1 call made by TCRdb goes unchecked. Germline V gene sequence: CDR1 SEHNR, CDR2 FQNEAQ (reference sequence). This CDR3 is built from 15 residues. CDR3 sequence reads: CAGTFDRGAWYGYTF.

The V and J genes are TRBV5-4 and TRBJ2-7; the TCRdb D gene call, TRBD2, has no DNA to confirm it. The length of the CDR3 is 16 residues. Germline CDR1 reads SGHNT; CDR2 reads YYREEE (reference sequence). Here the CDR3 reads CASSLVGTSGRHEQYF.

This sequence joins TRBV24-1 and TRBJ2-1; absent DNA, TCRdb's TRBD2 call cannot be checked. Germline CDR1 KGHDR, CDR2 SFDVKD. The CDR3 contains 17 residues. The CDR3 here is CATSDLGTSGRGNEQFF.